The clone carrying this TCR beta chain was found a few times. Naive CD8 cells lacked CD45RO and underwent positive selection for CCR7, leaving out terminally differentiated effector memory CD45RA+ cells. Adult Caucasians living in Nashville, Tennessee made up all of the donors. The CDR3 totals 11 residues. CDR1 and CDR2 (germline): SEHNR, FQNEAQ (reference sequence). V shed 1 base and J shed 13 bases, with 8 bases lying between them. Approximately 30,000 T cell genomes (around 190 ng DNA) went into each sorted-subset replicate. TCRdb keeps only in-frame clones here, not all; method: immunoSEQ multiplex PCR. This table holds 450,000 to 700,000 clones, 95% to 96% found once. This sample was included in a study of shared clonotypes between healthy human individuals.

Sequenced sample: naive CD8+ T cells sorted from blood. J is TRBJ2-1 and V is TRBV7-9; no definite D call. The receptor's source is a woman under 40 in good health. The CDR3 loop reads CASSLGSLQFF. CDR3 in DNA: TGTGCCAGCAGCTTAGGTTCACTTCAGTTCTTC. Complete variable domain (other parts from reference TRBV7-9 and TRBJ2-1): DTGVSQNPRHKITKRGQNVTFRCDPISEHNRLYWYRQTLGQGPEFLTYFQNEAQLEKSRLLSDRFSAERPKGSFSTLEIQRTEQGDSAMYLCASSLGSLQFFGPGTRLTVL.